Below, one T cell receptor beta chain is given with its context. The germline V and J ends were trimmed by 5 bases and 5 bases, with 12 bases remaining between them. CDR3 length equals 14 residues. The germline V gene has CDR1 SGHVS and CDR2 FQNEAQ. The record originates from a study of blood T cell repertoires in COVID-19. Authors' processing steps: Reference gene primer amplification gave nucleated cell count estimates. The protocol was immunoSEQ multiplex PCR, while the TCRdb copy is restricted to in-frame clones and leaves out a portion. The V and J calls and the clone size are those of that table, but D and trimming were determined from the DNA. The sample lists about 260,000 clones; around 83% were seen once.

Sequencing was performed on peripheral blood. This chain connects TRBV7-8 to TRBJ1-4; D uncertain. The clonotype comes from a man between 18 and 35 years old with active or convalescent COVID-19. CDR3 DNA: TGTGCCAGCAGCCCCCGAGGGCAGAATGAAAAACTGTTTTTT. Translated: CASSPRGQNEKLFF.